The entry below describes one T cell receptor (beta chain). This entry comes from a study of OX40 agonist ivuxolimab in advanced cancers. On the study more broadly: An anti-OX40 (CD134) antibody with agonistic activity, ivuxolimab, was administered to patients. One patient with hepatocellular carcinoma and two with cutaneous melanoma, three in all, had partial responses. Having had anti-PD-1, anti-PD-L1 or anti-CTLA-4 therapy before was allowed, and under 50% had some. From 23 to 79 years was the age range, with a mean of roughly 64 years, and roughly 83% were male.

The germline CDR1 and CDR2 sequences are MGHRA and YSYEKL. This CDR3 has 16 amino acids. The J segment lost 2 bases and the V segment lost 0 bases, leaving 6 bases of the junction unmatched. TCRdb's table, derived via immunoSEQ multiplex PCR, lists solely in-frame clones and lacks some. The table lists over 9,000 clones, approximately 71% of them singletons, with about a quarter in the top ten. The chain recombines TRBV4-1 with TRBJ2-7; 8 nucleotides match TRBD1. The TCR sequence derives from an adult with an advanced solid tumor such as melanoma, head and neck, liver or kidney cancer. The input for sequencing was CD4+ or CD8+ T cells sorted from blood, taken in a trial of the OX40 agonist ivuxolimab. Written as DNA, the CDR3 is TGCGCCAGCAGCCAAGAAGTTCGGGACAGGACCTACGAGCAGTACTTC. Its protein is CASSQEVRDRTYEQYF.